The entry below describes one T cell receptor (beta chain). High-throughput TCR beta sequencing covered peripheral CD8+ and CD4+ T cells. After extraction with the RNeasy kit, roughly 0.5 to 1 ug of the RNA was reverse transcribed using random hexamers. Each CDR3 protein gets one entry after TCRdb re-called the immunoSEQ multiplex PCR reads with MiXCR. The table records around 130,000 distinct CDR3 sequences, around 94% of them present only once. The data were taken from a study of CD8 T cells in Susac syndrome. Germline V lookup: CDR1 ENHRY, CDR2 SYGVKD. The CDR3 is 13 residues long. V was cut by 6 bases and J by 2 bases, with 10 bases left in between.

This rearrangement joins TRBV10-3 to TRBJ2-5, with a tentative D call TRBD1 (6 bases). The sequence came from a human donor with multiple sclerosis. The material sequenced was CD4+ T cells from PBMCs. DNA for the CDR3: TGTGCCATCAGAGGACAGAGTCAAGAGACCCAGTACTTC. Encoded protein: CAIRGQSQETQYF.